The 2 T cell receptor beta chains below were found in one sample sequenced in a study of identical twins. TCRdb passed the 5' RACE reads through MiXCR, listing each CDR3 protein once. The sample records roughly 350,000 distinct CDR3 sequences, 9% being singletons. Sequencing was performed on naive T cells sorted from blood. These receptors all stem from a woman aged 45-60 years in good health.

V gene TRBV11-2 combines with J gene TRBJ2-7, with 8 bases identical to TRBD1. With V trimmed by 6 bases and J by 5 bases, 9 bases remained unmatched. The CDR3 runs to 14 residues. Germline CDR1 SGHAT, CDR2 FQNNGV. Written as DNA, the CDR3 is TGTGCCAGCAGACCACCCTCAGGGGGCAACGAGCAGTACTTC. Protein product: CASRPPSGGNEQYF.

CDR3 DNA sequence: TGTGCCAGCAGTGGGGGGTCGGAGCCCCAGCATTTT. Residues: CASSGGSEPQHF. J is TRBJ1-5 and V is TRBV12-3 or TRBV12-4, with D tentatively TRBD1 (5 bases). This CDR3 spans 12 amino acids. V shed 5 bases and J shed 8 bases, with 10 bases lying between them.